A single sample is the source of the 18 T cell receptor beta chains below, sequenced in a study of response to subunit inactivated influenza vaccine. MiXCR, applied by TCRdb to the RT-PCR reads, yields one record per CDR3 protein. This table has 750,000 to 850,000 distinct CDR3 sequences, around a sixth appearing once. The sample here was PBMCs from blood, taken roughly 5 days after vaccination. The receptors originated from a man between 45 and 60 years old who received an inactivated influenza vaccine.

This rearrangement joins TRBV30 to TRBJ2-2; TRBD2 agrees at 7 bases. Per the germline V gene, CDR1 is GTSNPN and CDR2 is SVGIG (reference sequence). V dropped 3 bases and J dropped 3; count of bases not matched to a gene: 7. This CDR3 has 15 amino acids. The CDR3 region is CAWSRAGSDTGELFF. The DNA for the CDR3 is TGTGCCTGGAGCCGAGCGGGGTCGGACACCGGGGAGCTGTTTTTT.

The chain couples TRBV14 to TRBJ2-7; a weak D match, TRBD1 (5 bases). CDR1 is SGHDN, CDR2 FVKESK, per germline. Trimming cost V 0 bases and J 3 bases, with 12 bases left between them. The CDR3 totals 15 residues. CDR3: CASSQDLGPFYEQYF. The CDR3 DNA reads TGTGCCAGCAGCCAAGATCTGGGGCCTTTCTACGAGCAGTACTTC.

This chain uses TRBV28 with TRBJ1-2; unclear D gene. The CDR3 consists of 14 residues. Germline CDR1 is MDHEN and CDR2 is SYDVKM. Trimming removed 7 bases from V and 6 bases from J, with 18 bases in between. The CDR3 sequence is CASTIGRLGDGYTF. The CDR3 bases are TGTGCCAGCACGATAGGACGGCTTGGAGATGGCTACACCTTC.

In this sample, this clonotype turned up a few times. V usage is TRBV29-1 and J usage is TRBJ2-3; D ambiguous. The germline CDR1 and CDR2 sequences are SQVTM and ANQGSEA. CDR3 length: 12 amino acids. The V end lost 4 bases, the J end lost 4 bases, and 9 bases lay between the germline ends. The CDR3 coding sequence is TGCAGCGTTGGGGAACGCCCAGATACGCAGTATTTT. It encodes CSVGERPDTQYF.

This clonotype was detected only a few times. The chain employs TRBV5-6 and TRBJ2-5, with 11 bases fitting TRBD2. There are 15 residues in the CDR3. V was pared by 2 bases and J by 6 bases, with 6 bases of the junction left unmatched. The germline gives CDR1 SGHDT, CDR2 YYEEEE. The CDR3 is CASSFLAGGRQTQYF. CDR3 nucleotide sequence: TGTGCCAGCAGCTTTCTAGCGGGAGGAAGACAGACCCAGTACTTC.

This clonotype came up many times. The V gene is TRBV4-1, the J gene TRBJ2-7; D is possibly TRBD2 (5 bases). V dropped 3 bases and J dropped 2 bases, with 11 bases sitting between them. This CDR3 spans 14 amino acids. In germline, CDR1 is MGHRA, CDR2 YSYEKL. DNA of the CDR3: TGCGCCAGCAGCCAGGGCCCCGGGACCTACGAGCAGTACTTC. Its protein product is CASSQGPGTYEQYF.

This clonotype has just a few counts. This rearrangement joins TRBV5-1 to TRBJ2-1, with a weak D call TRBD1 (6 bases). Germline V gene sequence: CDR1 SGHRS, CDR2 YFSETQ. This CDR3 has 14 residues. V gave up 1 base and J gave up 9 bases, with 14 bases separating them. CDR3 in amino acids: CASSLNAGASEQFF. As DNA, the CDR3 is TGCGCCAGCAGCTTGAACGCAGGGGCCAGTGAGCAGTTCTTC.

V gene TRBV6-5 combines with J gene TRBJ2-3; 9 bases match TRBD1. This CDR3 has 19 amino acids. The trim removed 4 bases at V and 6 bases at J, leaving 20 bases unmatched. The germline V gene has CDR1 MNHEY and CDR2 SVGAGI. The CDR3 sequence: CASSSLSPGTGFNWDTQYF. CDR3 in DNA: TGTGCCAGCAGTTCACTAAGTCCCGGGACAGGGTTTAATTGGGATACGCAGTATTTT.

This rearrangement joins TRBV12-3 or TRBV12-4 to TRBJ1-4; D not resolved. This CDR3 has 14 residues. Deletions cut 6 bases from V and 8 bases from J, with 16 bases between. The CDR3 DNA reads as TGTGCCAGCAGACCCTCGGGTTCGGGAGAAAAACTGTTTTTT. Translation: CASRPSGSGEKLFF.

The chain has TRBV6-5 and TRBJ1-1; TRBD1 is a possible D gene (5 bases). Trimming stripped 0 bases from V and 7 bases from J, with 9 bases between. CDR1 is MNHEY, CDR2 SVGAGI, per germline. The CDR3 runs to 13 residues. CDR3 DNA sequence: TGTGCCAGCAGTTACTCGTTTGGGGGTGAAGCTTTCTTT. It is translated as CASSYSFGGEAFF.

V is TRBV7-2 and J is TRBJ2-2; the D gene is possibly TRBD1 (6 bases). Germline V gene sequence: CDR1 SGHTA, CDR2 FQGNSA. The CDR3 sequence is 13 residues long. The ends were cut back, 6 bases at V and 7 bases at J, with 12 bases in the middle. The CDR3 DNA reads TGTGCCAGCAGACAGGGCTCGGGCGGGGAGCTGTTTTTT. This encodes CASRQGSGGELFF.

This clonotype showed up just a few times. J is TRBJ1-3 and V is TRBV20-1, with 9 bases fitting TRBD1. V lost 6 bases, J lost 7 bases, and 28 bases stayed unmatched. This CDR3 has 20 amino acids. Germline-derived CDR1 and CDR2 are DFQATT and SNEGSKA (reference sequence). The CDR3 loop reads CSAIGDVPGQGLLRQNTIYF. In nucleotides, the CDR3 is TGCAGTGCCATAGGGGATGTGCCGGGACAGGGTCTTCTTCGTCAGAACACCATATATTTT.

The chain is built from TRBV4-3 and TRBJ1-6; TRBD1 might be the D (5 bases). This CDR3 has 15 residues. V was shortened by 4 bases and J by 6 bases, with 13 bases between the two germline ends. In germline, CDR1 is LGHNA, CDR2 YSLEER. CDR3 loop: CASSLAGTLNSPLHF. In DNA, the CDR3 is TGCGCCAGCAGCCTCGCGGGGACTCTTAATTCACCCCTCCACTTT.

At least ten counts were recorded for this clonotype. The CDR3 reads CASSSFTSGGAYEQYF. As DNA, the CDR3 is TGTGCCAGCAGCTCCTTCACTAGCGGGGGGGCCTACGAGCAGTACTTC. The rearrangement joins TRBV7-9 to TRBJ2-7; 13 bases line up with TRBD2. Unmatched junction bases numbered 5, after V lost 4 bases and J lost 2 bases. The CDR3 length is 16 residues. Germline CDR1 and CDR2: SEHNR and FQNEAQ (reference sequence).

This chain joins TRBV3-1 and TRBJ2-5; 9 nucleotides agree with TRBD1. J lost 5 bases, V lost 11 bases, and 15 bases had no gene match. Germline V gives CDR1 LGHDT, CDR2 YNNKEL (reference sequence). The CDR3 has 15 amino acids. The CDR3 reads CACCPGTGNFETQYF. Here the CDR3 DNA reads TGTGCCTGCTGCCCAGGGACAGGGAATTTTGAGACCCAGTACTTC.

This clonotype was picked up a small number of times. This rearrangement joins TRBV6-4 to TRBJ1-6; TRBD1 is a possible D gene (6 bases). Germline lookup yields CDR1 MRHNA and CDR2 SNTAGT. With 2 bases removed from V and 9 bases from J, the gap between germline ends came to 8 bases. CDR3 length: 13 amino acids. CDR3 in amino acids: CASSDTGTSPLHF. Written as DNA, the CDR3 is TGTGCCAGCAGTGACACAGGGACTTCACCCCTCCACTTT.

J is TRBJ1-1 and V is TRBV6-2 or TRBV6-3; perhaps TRBD1 as D (5 bases). This CDR3 has 13 residues. CDR1 is MNHEY and CDR2 is SVGEGT in the germline V gene. V was pared by 3 bases and J by 8 bases, with 13 bases between. CDR3 loop: CASSYMGRSEAFF. CDR3 in DNA: TGTGCCAGCAGTTATATGGGGCGGTCGGAAGCTTTCTTT.

This clonotype was recorded at least ten times. V gene TRBV20-1 combines with J gene TRBJ2-7; D is perhaps TRBD2 (6 bases). The CDR3 sequence is 14 residues long. Germline-derived CDR1 and CDR2 are DFQATT and SNEGSKA (reference sequence). V was shortened by 3 bases and J by 1 base, with 13 bases between the two germline ends. The CDR3 DNA is TGCAGTGCTAGCGACACTAGCCGGTCCTACGAGCAGTACTTC. Encoded protein: CSASDTSRSYEQYF.